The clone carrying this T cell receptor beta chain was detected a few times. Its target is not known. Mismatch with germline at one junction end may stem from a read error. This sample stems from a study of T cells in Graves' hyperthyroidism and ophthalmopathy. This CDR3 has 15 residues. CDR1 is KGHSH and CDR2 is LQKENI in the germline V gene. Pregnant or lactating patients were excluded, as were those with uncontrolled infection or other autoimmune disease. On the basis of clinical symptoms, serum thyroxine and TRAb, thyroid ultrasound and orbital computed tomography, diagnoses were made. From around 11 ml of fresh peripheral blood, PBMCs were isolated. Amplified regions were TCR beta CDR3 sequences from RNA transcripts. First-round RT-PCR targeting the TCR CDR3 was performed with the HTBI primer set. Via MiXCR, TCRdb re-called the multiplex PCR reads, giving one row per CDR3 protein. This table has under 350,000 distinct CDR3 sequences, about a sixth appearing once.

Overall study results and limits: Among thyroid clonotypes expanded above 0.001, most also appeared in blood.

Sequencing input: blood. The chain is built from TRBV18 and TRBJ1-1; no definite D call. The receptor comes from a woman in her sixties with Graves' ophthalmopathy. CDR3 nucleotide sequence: TGTGCCAGCACACCCGAGGCCTATCGGGACACTGAAGCTTTCTTT. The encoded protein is CASTPEAYRDTEAFF.